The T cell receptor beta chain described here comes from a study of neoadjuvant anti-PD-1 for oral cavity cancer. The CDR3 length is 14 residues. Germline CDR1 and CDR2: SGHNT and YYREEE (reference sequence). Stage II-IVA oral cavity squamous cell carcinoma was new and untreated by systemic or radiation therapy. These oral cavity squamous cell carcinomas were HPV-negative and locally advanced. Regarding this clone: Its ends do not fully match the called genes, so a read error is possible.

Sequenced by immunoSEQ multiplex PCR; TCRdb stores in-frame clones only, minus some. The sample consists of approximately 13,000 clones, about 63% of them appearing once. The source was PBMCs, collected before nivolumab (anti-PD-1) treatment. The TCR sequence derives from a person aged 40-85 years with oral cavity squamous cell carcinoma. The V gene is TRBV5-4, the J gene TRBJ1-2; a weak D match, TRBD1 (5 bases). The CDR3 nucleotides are TGTGCCAGCACCTTGGGGGGGATAAACTATGGCTACACCTTC. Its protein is CASTLGGINYGYTF. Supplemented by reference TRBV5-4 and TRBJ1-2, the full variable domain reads ETGVTQSPTHLIKTRGQQVTLRCSSQSGHNTVSWYQQALGQGPQFIFQYYREEENGRGNFPPRFSGLQFPNYSSELNVNALELDDSALYLCASTLGGINYGYTFGSGTRLTVV.